The 5 T cell receptor beta chains given below trace back to one sample, sequenced in a study of cytomegalovirus exposure and HLA in healthy donors. Primers included in the PCR were 60 Vbeta and 13 Jbeta primers. Clones were sequenced by immunoSEQ multiplex PCR, and TCRdb holds only the in-frame ones, with some missing. The data contain about 200,000 clones, over 75% of them singletons. The sequencing input was PBMCs. The source of these receptors is a man aged 18 to 30 in good health and CMV-seronegative.

V is TRBV7-6 and J is TRBJ2-5; 8 bases map to TRBD2. V trimming: 2 bases; J trimming: 6 bases; junction bases outside the gene matches: 8. Germline lookup yields CDR1 SGHVS and CDR2 FNYEAQ. This CDR3 is built from 15 residues. The CDR3 DNA sequence: TGTGCCAGCAGCTTAAATTTTGCGGGGGGAAAGACCCAGTACTTC. It specifies CASSLNFAGGKTQYF. The full variable domain, its missing parts supplied by reference TRBV7-6 and TRBJ2-5, is GAGVSQSPRYKVTKRGQDVALRCDPISGHVSLYWYRQALGQGPEFLTYFNYEAQQDKSGLPNDRFSAERPEGSISTLTIQRTEQRDSAMYRCASSLNFAGGKTQYFGPGTRLLVL.

DNA for the CDR3: TGTGCCAGCAGTTACGGAGCGGAAGCCGGGGCAGATACGCAGTATTTT. Its translation is CASSYGAEAGADTQYF. V usage is TRBV6-6 and J usage is TRBJ2-3; D is possibly TRBD2 (5 bases). Germline V gene sequence: CDR1 MNHNY, CDR2 SVGAGI (reference sequence). V was cut by 2 bases and J by 4 bases, with 16 bases left in between. This CDR3 has 16 amino acids.

Worth noting for this clone: Other DNA sequences in this sample translate to the same CDR3. This rearrangement joins TRBV9 to TRBJ1-2; D call uncertain. With 0 bases removed from V and 4 bases from J, the gap between germline ends came to 4 bases. The CDR3 is made up of 12 amino acids. Germline V gene data show CDR1 as SGDLS and CDR2 as YYNGEE. CDR3: CASSVDRYGYTF. CDR3 sequence (DNA): TGTGCCAGCAGCGTAGATCGCTATGGCTACACCTTC.

The chain joins TRBV11-2 to TRBJ1-3, with unresolved D. Germline CDR1 SGHAT, CDR2 FQNNGV. Trimming removed 2 bases at V and 0 bases at J, with 11 bases between. The length of the CDR3 is 16 residues. The CDR3 reads CASSLSWASSGNTIYF. DNA for the CDR3: TGTGCCAGCAGCTTATCGTGGGCGAGCTCTGGAAACACCATATATTTT.

In nucleotides, the CDR3 is TGTGCCAGCAGTCCCCGGGGGACCTCTGGCTACACCTTC. Translated, it gives CASSPRGTSGYTF. This chain uses TRBV6-1 with TRBJ1-2; the D gene is possibly TRBD1 (5 bases). Trimming removed 5 bases from V and 7 bases from J, with 14 bases in between. Looked up from germline, CDR1 is MNHNS and CDR2 is SASEGT. This CDR3 spans 13 amino acids.